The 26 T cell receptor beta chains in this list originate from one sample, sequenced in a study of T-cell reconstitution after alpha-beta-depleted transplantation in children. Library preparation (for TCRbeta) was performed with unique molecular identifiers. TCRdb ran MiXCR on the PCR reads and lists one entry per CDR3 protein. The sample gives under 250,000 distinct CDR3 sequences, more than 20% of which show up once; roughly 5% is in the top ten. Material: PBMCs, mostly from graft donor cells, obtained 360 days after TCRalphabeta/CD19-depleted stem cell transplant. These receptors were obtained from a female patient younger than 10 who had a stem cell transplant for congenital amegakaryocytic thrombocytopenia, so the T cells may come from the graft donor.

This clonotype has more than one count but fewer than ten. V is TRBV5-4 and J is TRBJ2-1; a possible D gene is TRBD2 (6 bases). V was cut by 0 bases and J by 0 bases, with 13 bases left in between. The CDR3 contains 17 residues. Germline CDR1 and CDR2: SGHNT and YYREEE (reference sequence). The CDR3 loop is CASSLEPGLSSYNEQFF. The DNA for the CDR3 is TGTGCCAGCAGCTTGGAACCGGGACTTAGCTCCTACAATGAGCAGTTCTTC.

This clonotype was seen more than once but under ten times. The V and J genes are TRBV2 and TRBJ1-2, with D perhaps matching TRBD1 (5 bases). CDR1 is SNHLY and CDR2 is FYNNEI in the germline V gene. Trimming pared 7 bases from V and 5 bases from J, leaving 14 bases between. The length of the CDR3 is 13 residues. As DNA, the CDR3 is TGTGCCAGCAACCCGGGGGTAGGGTATGGCTACACCTTC. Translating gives CASNPGVGYGYTF.

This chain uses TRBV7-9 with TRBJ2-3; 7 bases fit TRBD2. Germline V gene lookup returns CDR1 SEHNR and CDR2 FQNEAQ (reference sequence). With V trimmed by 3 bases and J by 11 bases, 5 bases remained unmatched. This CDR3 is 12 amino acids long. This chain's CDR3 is CASSFRDYEQYF. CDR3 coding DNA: TGTGCCAGCAGCTTCCGGGACTATGAGCAGTATTTT.

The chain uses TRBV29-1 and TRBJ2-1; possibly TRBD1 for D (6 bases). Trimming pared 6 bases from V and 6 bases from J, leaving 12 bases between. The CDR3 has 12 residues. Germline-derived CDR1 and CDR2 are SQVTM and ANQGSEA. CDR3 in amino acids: CSVVQGFNEQFF. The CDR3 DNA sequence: TGCAGCGTAGTACAGGGATTCAATGAGCAGTTCTTC.

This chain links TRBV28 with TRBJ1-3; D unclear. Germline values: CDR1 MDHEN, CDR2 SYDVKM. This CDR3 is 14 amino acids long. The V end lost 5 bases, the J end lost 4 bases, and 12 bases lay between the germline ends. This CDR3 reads CASSPGRFGNTIYF. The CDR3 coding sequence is TGTGCCAGCAGTCCCGGGCGGTTCGGAAACACCATATATTTT. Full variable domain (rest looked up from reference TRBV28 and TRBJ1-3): DVKVTQSSRYLVKRTGEKVFLECVQDMDHENMFWYRQDPGLGLRLIYFSYDVKMKEKGDIPEGYSVSREKKERFSLILESASTNQTSMYLCASSPGRFGNTIYFGEGSWLTVV.

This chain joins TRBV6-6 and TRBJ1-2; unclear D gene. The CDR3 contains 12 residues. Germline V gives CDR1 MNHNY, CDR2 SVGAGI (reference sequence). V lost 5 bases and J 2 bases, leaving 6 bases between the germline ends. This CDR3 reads CASSPGNYGYTF. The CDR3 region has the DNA TGTGCCAGCAGTCCTGGGAACTATGGCTACACCTTC.

Here the CDR3 reads CASSHPSTDTQYF. The CDR3 DNA follows: TGTGCCAGCAGCCACCCGAGCACAGATACGCAGTATTTT. V and J are TRBV4-2 and TRBJ2-3; unclear D gene. The CDR3 is made up of 13 amino acids. The V and J ends lost 3 bases and 0 bases respectively, with 4 bases between them. CDR1 and CDR2 from the germline V gene are LGHNA and YNFKEQ.

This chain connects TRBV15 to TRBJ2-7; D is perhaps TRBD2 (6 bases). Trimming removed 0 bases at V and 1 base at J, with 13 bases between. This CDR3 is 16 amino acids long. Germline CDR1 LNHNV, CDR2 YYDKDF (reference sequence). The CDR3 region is CATSRDQASASYEQYF. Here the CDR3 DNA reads TGTGCCACCAGCAGAGATCAGGCTAGCGCATCCTACGAGCAGTACTTC.

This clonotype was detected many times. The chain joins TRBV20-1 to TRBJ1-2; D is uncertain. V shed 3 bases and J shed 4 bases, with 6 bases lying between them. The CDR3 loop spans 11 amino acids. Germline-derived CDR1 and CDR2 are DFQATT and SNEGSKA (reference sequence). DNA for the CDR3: TGCAGTGCTAGTACTGGCTATGGCTACACCTTC. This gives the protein CSASTGYGYTF.

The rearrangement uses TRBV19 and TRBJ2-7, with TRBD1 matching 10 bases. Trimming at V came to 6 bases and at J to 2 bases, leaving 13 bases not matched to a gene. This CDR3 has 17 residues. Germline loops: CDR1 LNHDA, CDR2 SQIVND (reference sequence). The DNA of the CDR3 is TGTGCCAGTAGCACCAAAGGCGGGACAGGGGTTCCCTACGAGCAGTACTTC. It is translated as CASSTKGGTGVPYEQYF.

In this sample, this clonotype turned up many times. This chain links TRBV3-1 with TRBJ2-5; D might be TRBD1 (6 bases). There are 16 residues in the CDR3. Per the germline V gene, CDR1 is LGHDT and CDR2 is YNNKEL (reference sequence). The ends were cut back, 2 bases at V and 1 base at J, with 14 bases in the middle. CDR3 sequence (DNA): TGTGCCAGCAGCCAAACATTCGGACAGATCCAAGAGACCCAGTACTTC. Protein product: CASSQTFGQIQETQYF.

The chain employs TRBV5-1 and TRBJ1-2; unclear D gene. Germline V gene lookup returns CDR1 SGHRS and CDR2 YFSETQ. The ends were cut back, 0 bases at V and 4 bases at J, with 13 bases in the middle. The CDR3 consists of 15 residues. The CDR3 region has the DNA TGCGCCAGCAGCTTGGGGGAAGCATACCTCTATGGCTACACCTTC. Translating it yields CASSLGEAYLYGYTF.

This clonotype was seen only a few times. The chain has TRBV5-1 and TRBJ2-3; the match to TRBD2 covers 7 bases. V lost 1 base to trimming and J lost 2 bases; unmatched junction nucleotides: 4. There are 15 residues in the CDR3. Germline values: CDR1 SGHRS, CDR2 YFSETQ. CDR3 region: CASSLQRGTTDTQYF. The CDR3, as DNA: TGCGCCAGCAGCTTGCAGCGGGGTACCACAGATACGCAGTATTTT.

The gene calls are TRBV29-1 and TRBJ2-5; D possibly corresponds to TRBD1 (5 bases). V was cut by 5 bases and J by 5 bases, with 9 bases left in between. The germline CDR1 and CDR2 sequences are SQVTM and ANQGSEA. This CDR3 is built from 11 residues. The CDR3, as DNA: TGCAGCGTTCCAAACAGGGAGACCCAGTACTTC. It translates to CSVPNRETQYF.

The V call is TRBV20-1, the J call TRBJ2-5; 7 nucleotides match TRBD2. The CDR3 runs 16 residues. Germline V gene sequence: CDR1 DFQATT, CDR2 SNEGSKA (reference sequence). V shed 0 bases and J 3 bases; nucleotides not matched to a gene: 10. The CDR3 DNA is TGCAGTGCTAGAGATCATCTCGGGGGGTCGAAAGAGACCCAGTACTTC. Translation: CSARDHLGGSKETQYF.

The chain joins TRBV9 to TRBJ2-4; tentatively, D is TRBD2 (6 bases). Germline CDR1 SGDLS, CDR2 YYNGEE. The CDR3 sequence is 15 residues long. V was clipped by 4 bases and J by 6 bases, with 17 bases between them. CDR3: CASSPELGGPNIQYF. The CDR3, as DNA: TGTGCCAGCAGCCCCGAGTTGGGGGGACCAAACATTCAGTACTTC.

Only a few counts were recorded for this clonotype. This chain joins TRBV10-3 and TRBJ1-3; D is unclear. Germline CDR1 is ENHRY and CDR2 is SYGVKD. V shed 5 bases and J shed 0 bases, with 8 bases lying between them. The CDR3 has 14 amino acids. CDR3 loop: CAISRPNSGNTIYF. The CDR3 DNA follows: TGTGCCATCAGTCGACCGAACTCTGGAAACACCATATATTTT.

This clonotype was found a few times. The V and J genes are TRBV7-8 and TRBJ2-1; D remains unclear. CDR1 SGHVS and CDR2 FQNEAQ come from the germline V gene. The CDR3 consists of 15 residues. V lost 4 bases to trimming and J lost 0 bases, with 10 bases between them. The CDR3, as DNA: TGTGCCAGCAGCTCAATGCTGAGCTCCTACAATGAGCAGTTCTTC. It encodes CASSSMLSSYNEQFF.

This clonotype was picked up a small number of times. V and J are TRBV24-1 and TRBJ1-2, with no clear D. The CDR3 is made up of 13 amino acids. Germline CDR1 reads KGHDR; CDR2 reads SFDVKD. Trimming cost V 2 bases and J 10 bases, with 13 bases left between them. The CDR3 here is CATSDWPGRDYTF. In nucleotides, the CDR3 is TGTGCCACCAGTGATTGGCCTGGCAGAGACTACACCTTC.

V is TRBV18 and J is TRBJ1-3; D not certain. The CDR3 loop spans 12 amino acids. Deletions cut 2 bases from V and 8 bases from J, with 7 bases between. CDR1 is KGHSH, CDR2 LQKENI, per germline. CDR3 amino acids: CASSPRADTIYF. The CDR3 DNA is TGTGCCAGCTCACCAAGGGCGGACACCATATATTTT.

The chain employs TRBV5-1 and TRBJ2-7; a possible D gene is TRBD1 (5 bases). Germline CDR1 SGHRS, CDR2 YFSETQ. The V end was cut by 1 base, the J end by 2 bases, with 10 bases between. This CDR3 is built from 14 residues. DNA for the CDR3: TGCGCCAGCAGCTTGCGAGGACAAACCTACGAGCAGTACTTC. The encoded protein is CASSLRGQTYEQYF. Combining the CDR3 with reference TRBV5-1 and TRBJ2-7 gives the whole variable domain KAGVTQTPRYLIKTRGQQVTLSCSPISGHRSVSWYQQTPGQGLQFLFEYFSETQRNKGNFPGRFSGRQFSNSRSEMNVSTLELGDSALYLCASSLRGQTYEQYFGPGTRLTVT.

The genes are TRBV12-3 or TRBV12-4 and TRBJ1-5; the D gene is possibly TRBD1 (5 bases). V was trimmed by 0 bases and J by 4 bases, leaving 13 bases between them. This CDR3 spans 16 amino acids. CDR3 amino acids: CASSLAPGGGNQPQHF. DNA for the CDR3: TGTGCCAGCAGTTTAGCGCCGGGTGGGGGGAATCAGCCCCAGCATTTT.

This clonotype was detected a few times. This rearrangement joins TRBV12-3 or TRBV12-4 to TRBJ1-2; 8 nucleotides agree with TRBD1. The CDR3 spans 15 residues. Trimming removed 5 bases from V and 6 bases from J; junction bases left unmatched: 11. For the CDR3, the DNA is TGTGCCAGCAGTGCGGAGGGGACAGGCATCCATGGCTACACCTTC. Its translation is CASSAEGTGIHGYTF.

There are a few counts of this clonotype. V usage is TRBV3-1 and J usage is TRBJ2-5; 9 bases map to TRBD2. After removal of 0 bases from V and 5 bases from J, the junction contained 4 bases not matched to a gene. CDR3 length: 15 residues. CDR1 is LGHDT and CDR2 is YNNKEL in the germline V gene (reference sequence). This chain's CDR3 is CASSQESSGIETQYF. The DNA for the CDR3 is TGTGCCAGCAGCCAAGAGTCTAGCGGGATTGAGACCCAGTACTTC.

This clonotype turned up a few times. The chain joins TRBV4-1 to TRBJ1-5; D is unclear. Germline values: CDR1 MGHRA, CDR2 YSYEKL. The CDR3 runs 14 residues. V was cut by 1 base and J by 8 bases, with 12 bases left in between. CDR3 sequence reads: CASSQVALWKPQHF. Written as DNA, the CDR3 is TGCGCCAGCAGCCAAGTGGCCCTCTGGAAGCCCCAGCATTTT.

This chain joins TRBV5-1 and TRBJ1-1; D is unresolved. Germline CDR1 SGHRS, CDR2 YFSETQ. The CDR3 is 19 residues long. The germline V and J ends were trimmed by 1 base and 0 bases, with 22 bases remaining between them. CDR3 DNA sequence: TGCGCCAGCAGCTTGTCCCGGGAATTCCTGAAGGACGTGAACACTGAAGCTTTCTTT. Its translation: CASSLSREFLKDVNTEAFF.